The clone carrying this TCR beta chain showed up just a few times. As yet, its antigen is unknown. This sample is part of a study of PD-1 blockade in classical Hodgkin lymphoma. Points from the study as a whole: Diversity in CD4+ TCRs, unlike that measured in CD8+ TCRs, had risen significantly by C4D1. Prior to therapy, complete responders displayed diversity much like that of newly diagnosed patients.

This CDR3 has 13 amino acids. Trimming stripped 0 bases from V and 4 bases from J, with 4 bases between. CDR1 and CDR2 (germline): MGHRA, YSYEKL. Specified time point: cycle 4 day 1 (C4D1), after more than 5 weeks of nivolumab. In every patient, relapse followed autologous stem cell transplantation, while exposure to brentuximab vedotin differed. The data were produced by immunoSEQ multiplex PCR, yet TCRdb's version contains in-frame clones alone and is incomplete. The sample shows some 39,000 clones, roughly 78% of them seen only once. The chain has TRBV4-1 and TRBJ1-5, with D uncertain. This TCR was recovered from a human donor with classical Hodgkin lymphoma. Material: peripheral blood mononuclear cells (PBMCs), obtained before the fourth cycle of nivolumab. The CDR3 region has the DNA TGCGCCAGCAGCCAAGACCCGAATCAGCCCCAGCATTTT. This translates into CASSQDPNQPQHF.